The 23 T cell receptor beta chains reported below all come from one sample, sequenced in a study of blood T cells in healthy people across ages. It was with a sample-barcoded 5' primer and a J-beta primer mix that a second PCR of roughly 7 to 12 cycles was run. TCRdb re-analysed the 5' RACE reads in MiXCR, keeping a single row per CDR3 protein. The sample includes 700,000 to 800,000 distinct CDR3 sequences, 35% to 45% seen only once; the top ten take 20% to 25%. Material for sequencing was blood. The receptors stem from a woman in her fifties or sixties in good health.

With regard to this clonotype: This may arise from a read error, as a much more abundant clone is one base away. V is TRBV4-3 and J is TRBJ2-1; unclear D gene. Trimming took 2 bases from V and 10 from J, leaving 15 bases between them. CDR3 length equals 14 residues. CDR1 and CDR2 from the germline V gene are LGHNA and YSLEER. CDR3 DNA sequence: TGCGCCAGCAGCCAACCGGCGCACAGTGTCGAGCAGTTCTTC. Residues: CASSQPAHSVEQFF.

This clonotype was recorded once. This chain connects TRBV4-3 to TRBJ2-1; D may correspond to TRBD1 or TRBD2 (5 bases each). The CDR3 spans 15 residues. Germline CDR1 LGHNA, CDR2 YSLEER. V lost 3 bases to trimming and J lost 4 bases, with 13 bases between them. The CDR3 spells CASSQAPGLYNEQFF. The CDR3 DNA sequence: TGCGCCAGCAGCCAGGCCCCGGGGCTATACAATGAGCAGTTCTTC.

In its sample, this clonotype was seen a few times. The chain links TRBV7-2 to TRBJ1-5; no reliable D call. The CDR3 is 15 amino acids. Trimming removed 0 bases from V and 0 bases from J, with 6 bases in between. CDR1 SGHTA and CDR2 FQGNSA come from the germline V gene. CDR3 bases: TGTGCCAGCAGCTTAGCAGGGCCTAGCAATCAGCCCCAGCATTTT. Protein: CASSLAGPSNQPQHF.

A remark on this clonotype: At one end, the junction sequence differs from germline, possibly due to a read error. The CDR3 loop reads CAGTWGGRSGANALTF. CDR3 DNA sequence: TGTGCCGGCACTTGGGGGGGGCGATCTGGGGCCAACGCCCTGACTTTC. The rearrangement joins TRBV2 to TRBJ2-6, with D possibly being TRBD2 (7 bases). CDR1 and CDR2 from the germline V gene are SNHLY and FYNNEI. The CDR3 totals 16 residues. Full variable domain (missing parts from reference TRBV2 and TRBJ2-6): EPEVTQTPSHQVTQMGQEVILRCVPISNHLYFYWYRQILGQKVEFLVSFYNNEISEKSEIFDDQFSVERPDGSNFTLKIRSTKLEDSAMYFCAGTWGGRSGANALTFGAGSRLTVL.

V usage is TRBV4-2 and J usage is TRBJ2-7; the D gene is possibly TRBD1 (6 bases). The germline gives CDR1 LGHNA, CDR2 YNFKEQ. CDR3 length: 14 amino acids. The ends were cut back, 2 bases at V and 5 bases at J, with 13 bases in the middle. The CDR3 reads CASSQLGQSDEQYF. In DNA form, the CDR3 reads TGTGCCAGCAGCCAACTCGGACAGTCTGACGAGCAGTACTTC.

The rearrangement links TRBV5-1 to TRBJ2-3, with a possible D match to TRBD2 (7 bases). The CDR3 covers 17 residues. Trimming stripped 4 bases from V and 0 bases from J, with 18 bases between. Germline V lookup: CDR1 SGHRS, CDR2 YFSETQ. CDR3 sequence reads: CASSLGAGARSTDTQYF. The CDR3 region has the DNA TGCGCCAGCAGCCTAGGCGCGGGGGCCAGAAGCACAGATACGCAGTATTTT.

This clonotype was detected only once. The CDR3 sequence is CASSFSAGTNQPQHF. The CDR3 DNA follows: TGCGCCAGCAGCTTTTCGGCGGGAACCAATCAGCCCCAGCATTTT. The chain recombines TRBV5-1 with TRBJ1-5; D call uncertain. Germline CDR1 reads SGHRS; CDR2 reads YFSETQ. The ends were cut back, 2 bases at V and 3 bases at J, with 12 bases in the middle. The CDR3 has 15 amino acids. The variable domain in full, completed from reference TRBV5-1 and TRBJ1-5, reads KAGVTQTPRYLIKTRGQQVTLSCSPISGHRSVSWYQQTPGQGLQFLFEYFSETQRNKGNFPGRFSGRQFSNSRSEMNVSTLELGDSALYLCASSFSAGTNQPQHFGDGTRLSIL.

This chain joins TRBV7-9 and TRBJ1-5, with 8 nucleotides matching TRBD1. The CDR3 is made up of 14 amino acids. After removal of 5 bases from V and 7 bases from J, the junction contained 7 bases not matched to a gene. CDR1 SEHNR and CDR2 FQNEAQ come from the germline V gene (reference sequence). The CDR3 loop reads CASSQGAEAQPQHF. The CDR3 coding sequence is TGTGCCAGCAGCCAGGGGGCGGAAGCCCAGCCCCAGCATTTT. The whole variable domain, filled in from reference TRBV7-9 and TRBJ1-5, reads DTGVSQNPRHKITKRGQNVTFRCDPISEHNRLYWYRQTLGQGPEFLTYFQNEAQLEKSRLLSDRFSAERPKGSFSTLEIQRTEQGDSAMYLCASSQGAEAQPQHFGDGTRLSIL.

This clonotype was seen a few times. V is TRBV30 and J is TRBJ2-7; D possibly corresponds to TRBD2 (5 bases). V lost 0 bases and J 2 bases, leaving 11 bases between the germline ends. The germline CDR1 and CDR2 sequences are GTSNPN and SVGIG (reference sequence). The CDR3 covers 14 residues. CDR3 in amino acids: CAWSVEGTTYEQYF. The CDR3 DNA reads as TGTGCCTGGAGTGTAGAGGGCACCACCTACGAGCAGTACTTC.

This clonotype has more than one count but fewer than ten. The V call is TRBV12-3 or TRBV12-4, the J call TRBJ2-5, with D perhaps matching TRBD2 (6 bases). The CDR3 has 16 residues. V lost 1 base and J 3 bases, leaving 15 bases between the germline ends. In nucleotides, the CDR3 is TGTGCCAGCAGTTTAGGGACCCGGGACTTTAAAGAGACCCAGTACTTC. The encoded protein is CASSLGTRDFKETQYF.

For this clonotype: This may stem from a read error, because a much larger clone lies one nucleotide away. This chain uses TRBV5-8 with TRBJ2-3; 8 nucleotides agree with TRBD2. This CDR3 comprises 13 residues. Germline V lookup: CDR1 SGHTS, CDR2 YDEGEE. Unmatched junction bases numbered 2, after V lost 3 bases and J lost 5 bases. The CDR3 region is CASSSTSVDTQYF. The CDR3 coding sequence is TGTGCCAGCAGCTCGACTAGCGTAGATACGCAGTATTTT.

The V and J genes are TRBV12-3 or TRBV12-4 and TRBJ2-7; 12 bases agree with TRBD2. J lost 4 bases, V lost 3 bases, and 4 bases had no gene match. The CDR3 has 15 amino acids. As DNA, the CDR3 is TGTGCCAGCAGTTTGGCTAGCGGGAGGGAATACGAGCAGTACTTC. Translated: CASSLASGREYEQYF.

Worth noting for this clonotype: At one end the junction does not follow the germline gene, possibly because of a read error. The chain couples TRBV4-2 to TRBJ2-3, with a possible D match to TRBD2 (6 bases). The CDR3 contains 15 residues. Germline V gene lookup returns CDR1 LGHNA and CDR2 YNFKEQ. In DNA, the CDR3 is TGTGCCTGCAGCCAAGACAGACTAGTCACAGATACGCAGTATTTT. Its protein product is CACSQDRLVTDTQYF.

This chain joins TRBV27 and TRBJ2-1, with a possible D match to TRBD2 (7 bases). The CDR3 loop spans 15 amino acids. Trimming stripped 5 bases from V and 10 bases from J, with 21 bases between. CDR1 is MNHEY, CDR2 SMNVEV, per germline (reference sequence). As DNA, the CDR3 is TGTGCCAGCAGTCCACGGGGGGCTACCTCCTACGAGCAGTTCTTC. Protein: CASSPRGATSYEQFF.

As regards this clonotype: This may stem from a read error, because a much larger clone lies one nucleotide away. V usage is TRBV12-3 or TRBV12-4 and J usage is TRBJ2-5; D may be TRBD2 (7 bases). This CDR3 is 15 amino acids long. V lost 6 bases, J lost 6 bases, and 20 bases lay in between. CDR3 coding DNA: TGTGCCAGCAGCCCACGGGGGGCGGGTAGAAAGACCCAGTACTTC. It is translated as CASSPRGAGRKTQYF.

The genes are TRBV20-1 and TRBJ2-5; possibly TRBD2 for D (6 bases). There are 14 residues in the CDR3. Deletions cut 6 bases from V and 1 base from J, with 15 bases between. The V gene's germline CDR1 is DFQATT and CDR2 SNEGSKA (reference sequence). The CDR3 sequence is CSAKAPGLQETQYF. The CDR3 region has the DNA TGCAGTGCCAAAGCTCCGGGACTCCAAGAGACCCAGTACTTC.

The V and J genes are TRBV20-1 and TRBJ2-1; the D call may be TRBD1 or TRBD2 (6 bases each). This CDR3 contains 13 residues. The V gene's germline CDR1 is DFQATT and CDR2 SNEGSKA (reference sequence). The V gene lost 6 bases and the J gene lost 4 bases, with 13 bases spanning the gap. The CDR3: CSAQGGPYNEQFF. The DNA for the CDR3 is TGCAGTGCCCAAGGGGGGCCATACAATGAGCAGTTCTTC.

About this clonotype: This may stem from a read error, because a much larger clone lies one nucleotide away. The CDR3 reads CSEASALGTDTQYF. CDR3 bases: TGCAGCGAAGCTAGCGCATTGGGCACAGATACGCAGTATTTT. This sequence joins TRBV29-1 and TRBJ2-3; D may be TRBD2 (6 bases). Germline V gene data show CDR1 as SQVTM and CDR2 as ANQGSEA. V shed 7 bases and J shed 1 base, with 15 bases lying between them. This CDR3 is 14 amino acids long.

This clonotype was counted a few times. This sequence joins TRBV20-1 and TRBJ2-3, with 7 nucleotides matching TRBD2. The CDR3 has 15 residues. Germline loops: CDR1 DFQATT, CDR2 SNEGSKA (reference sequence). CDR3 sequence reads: CRASLGAGRVDTQYF. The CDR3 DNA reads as TGCAGGGCTTCATTAGGAGCGGGAAGGGTAGATACGCAGTATTTT.

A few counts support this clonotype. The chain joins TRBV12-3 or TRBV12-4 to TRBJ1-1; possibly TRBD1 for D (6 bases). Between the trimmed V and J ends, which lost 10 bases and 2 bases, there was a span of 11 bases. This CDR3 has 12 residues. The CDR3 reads CATGQPNTEAFF. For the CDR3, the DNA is TGTGCCACGGGACAACCAAACACTGAAGCTTTCTTT.

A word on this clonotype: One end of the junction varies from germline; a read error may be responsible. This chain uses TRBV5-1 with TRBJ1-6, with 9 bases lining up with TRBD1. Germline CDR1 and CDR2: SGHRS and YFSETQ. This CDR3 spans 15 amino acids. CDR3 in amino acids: CASRGTGPLGSPPHF. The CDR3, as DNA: TGCGCCAGCAGGGGGACAGGGCCTCTTGGGTCACCCCCCCACTTT. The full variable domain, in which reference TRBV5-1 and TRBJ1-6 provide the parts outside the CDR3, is KAGVTQTPRYLIKTRGQQVTLSCSPISGHRSVSWYQQTPGQGLQFLFEYFSETQRNKGNFPGRFSGRQFSNSRSEMNVSTLELGDSALYLCASRGTGPLGSPPHFGNGTRLTVT.

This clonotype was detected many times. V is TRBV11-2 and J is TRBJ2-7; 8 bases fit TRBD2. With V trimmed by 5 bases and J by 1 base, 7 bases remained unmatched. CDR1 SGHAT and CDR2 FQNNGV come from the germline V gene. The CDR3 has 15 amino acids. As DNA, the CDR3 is TGTGCCAGCAGCGTCAGCGGGAGCCTTTCCTACGAGCAGTACTTC. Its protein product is CASSVSGSLSYEQYF.

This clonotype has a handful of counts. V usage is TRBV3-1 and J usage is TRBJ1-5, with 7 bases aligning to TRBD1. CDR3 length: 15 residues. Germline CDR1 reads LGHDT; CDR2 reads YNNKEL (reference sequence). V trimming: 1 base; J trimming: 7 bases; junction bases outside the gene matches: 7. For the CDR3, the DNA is TGTGCCAGCAGCCAAGGACGGACAGGAGTACAGCCCCAGCATTTT. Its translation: CASSQGRTGVQPQHF.